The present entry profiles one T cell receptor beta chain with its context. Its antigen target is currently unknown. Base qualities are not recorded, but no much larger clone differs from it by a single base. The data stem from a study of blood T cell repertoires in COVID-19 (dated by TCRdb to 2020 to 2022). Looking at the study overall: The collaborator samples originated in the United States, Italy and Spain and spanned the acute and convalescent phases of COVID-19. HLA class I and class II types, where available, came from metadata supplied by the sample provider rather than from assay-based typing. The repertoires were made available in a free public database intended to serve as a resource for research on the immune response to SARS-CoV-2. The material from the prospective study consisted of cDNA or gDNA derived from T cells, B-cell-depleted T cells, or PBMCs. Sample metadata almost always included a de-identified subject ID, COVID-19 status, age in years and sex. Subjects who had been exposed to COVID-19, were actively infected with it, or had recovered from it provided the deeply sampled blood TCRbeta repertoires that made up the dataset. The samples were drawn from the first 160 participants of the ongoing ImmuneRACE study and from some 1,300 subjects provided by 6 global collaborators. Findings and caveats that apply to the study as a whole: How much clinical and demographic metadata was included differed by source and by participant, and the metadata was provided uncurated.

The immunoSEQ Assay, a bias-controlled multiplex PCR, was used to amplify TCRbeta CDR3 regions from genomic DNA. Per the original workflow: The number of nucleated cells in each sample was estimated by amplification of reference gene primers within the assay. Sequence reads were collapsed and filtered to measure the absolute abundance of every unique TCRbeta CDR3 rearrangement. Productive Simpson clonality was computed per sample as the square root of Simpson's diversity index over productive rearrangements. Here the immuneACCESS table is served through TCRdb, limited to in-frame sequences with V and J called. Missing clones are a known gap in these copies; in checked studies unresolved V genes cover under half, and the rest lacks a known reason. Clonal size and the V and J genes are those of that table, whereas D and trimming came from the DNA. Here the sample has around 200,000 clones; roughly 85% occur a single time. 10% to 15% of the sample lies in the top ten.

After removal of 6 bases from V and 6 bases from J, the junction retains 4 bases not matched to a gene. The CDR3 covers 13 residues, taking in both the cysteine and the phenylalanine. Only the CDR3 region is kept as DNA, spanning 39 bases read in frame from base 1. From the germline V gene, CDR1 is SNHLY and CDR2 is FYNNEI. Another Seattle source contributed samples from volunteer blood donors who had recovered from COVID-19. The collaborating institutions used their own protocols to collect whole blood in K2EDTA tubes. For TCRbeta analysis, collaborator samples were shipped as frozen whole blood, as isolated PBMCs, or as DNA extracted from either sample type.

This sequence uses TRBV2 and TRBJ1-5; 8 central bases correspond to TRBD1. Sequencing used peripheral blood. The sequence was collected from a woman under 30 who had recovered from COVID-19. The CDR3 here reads CASSQGAVQPQHF. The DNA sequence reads TGTGCCAGCAGCCAGGGGGCTGTTCAGCCCCAGCATTTT.